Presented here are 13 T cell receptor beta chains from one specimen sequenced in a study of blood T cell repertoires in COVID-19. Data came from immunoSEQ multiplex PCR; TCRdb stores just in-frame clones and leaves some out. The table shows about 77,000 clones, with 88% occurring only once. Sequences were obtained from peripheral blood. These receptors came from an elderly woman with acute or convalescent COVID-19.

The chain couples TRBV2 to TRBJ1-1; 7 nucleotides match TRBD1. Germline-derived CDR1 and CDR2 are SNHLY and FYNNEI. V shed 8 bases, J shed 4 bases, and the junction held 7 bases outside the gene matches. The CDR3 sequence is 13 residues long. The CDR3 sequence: CASGQGGGTEAFF. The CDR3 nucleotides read TGTGCCAGCGGCCAGGGGGGAGGCACTGAAGCTTTCTTT.

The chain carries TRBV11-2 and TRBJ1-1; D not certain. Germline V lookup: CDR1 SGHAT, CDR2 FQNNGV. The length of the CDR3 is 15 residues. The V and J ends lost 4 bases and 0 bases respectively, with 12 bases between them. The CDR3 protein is CASSSAGGMNTEAFF. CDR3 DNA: TGTGCCAGCAGCTCCGCGGGTGGAATGAACACTGAAGCTTTCTTT.

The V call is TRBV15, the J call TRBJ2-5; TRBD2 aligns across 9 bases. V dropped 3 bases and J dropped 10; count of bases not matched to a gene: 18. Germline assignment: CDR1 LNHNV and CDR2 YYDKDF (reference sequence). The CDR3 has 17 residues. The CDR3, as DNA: TGTGCCACCAGCAGGCGGCCCTCTAGCGGGGTCCCCCTAGGCCAGTACTTC. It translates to CATSRRPSSGVPLGQYF.

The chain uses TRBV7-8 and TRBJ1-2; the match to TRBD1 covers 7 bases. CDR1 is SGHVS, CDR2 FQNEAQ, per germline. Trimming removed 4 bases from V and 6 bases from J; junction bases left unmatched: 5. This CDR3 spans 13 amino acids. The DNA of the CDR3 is TGTGCCAGCAGCTCTAGGACAGGCAATGGCTACACCTTC. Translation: CASSSRTGNGYTF.

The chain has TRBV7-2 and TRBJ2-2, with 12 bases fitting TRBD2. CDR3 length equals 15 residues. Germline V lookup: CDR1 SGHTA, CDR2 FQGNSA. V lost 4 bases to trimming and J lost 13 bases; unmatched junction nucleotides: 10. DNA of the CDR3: TGTGCCAGCAGCTCGTCTCTAGCGGGGGGGATGGGGCTGTTTTTT. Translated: CASSSSLAGGMGLFF.

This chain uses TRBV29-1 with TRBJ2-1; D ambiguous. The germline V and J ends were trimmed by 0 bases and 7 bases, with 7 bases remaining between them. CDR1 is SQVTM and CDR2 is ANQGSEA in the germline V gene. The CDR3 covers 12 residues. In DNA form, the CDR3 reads TGCAGCGTTGAAGATCTGCGGAATGAGCAGTTCTTC. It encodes CSVEDLRNEQFF.

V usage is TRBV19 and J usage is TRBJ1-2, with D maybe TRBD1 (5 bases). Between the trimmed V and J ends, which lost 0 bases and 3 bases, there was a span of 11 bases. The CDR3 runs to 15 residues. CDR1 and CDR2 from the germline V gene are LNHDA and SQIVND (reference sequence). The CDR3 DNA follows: TGTGCCAGTAGTATAGAGCTAGGGGCAGACTATGGCTACACCTTC. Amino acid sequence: CASSIELGADYGYTF. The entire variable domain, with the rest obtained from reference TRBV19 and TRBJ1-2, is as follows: DGGITQSPKYLFRKEGQNVTLSCEQNLNHDAMYWYRQDPGQGLRLIYYSQIVNDFQKGDIAEGYSVSREKKESFPLTVTSAQKNPTAFYLCASSIELGADYGYTFGSGTRLTVV.

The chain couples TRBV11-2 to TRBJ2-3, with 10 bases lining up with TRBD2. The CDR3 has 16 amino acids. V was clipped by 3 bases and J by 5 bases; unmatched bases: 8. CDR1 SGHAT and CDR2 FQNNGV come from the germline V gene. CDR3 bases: TGTGCCAGCAGCTTGTCGAGCGGGAGGGCCCAAGATACGCAGTATTTT. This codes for CASSLSSGRAQDTQYF. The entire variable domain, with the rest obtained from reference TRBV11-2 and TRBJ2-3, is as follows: EAGVAQSPRYKIIEKRQSVAFWCNPISGHATLYWYQQILGQGPKLLIQFQNNGVVDDSQLPKDRFSAERLKGVDSTLKIQPAKLEDSAVYLCASSLSSGRAQDTQYFGPGTRLTVL.

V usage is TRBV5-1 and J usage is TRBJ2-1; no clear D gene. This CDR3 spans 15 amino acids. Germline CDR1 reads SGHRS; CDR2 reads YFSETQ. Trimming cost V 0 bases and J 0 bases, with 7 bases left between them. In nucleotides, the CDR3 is TGCGCCAGCAGCTTGGGGCAAAGCTCCTACAATGAGCAGTTCTTC. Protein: CASSLGQSSYNEQFF.

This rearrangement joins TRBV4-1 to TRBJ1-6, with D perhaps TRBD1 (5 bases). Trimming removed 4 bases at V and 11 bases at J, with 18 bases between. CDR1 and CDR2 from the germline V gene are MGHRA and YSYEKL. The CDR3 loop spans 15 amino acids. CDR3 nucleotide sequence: TGCGCCAGCAGCCTTTCCTTCGGGGGAGGGACACCCCTCCACTTT. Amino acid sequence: CASSLSFGGGTPLHF.

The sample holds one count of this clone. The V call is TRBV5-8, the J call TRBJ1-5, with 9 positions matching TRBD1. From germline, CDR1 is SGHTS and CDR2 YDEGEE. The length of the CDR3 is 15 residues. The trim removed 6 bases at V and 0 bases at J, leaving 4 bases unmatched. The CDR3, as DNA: TGTGCCAGCACCCGGGACAGGGATAGCAATCAGCCCCAGCATTTT. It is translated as CASTRDRDSNQPQHF. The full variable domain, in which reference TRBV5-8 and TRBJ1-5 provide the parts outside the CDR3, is EAGVTQSPTHLIKTRGQQATLRCSPISGHTSVYWYQQALGLGLQFLLWYDEGEERNRGNFPPRFSGRQFPNYSSELNVNALELEDSALYLCASTRDRDSNQPQHFGDGTRLSIL.

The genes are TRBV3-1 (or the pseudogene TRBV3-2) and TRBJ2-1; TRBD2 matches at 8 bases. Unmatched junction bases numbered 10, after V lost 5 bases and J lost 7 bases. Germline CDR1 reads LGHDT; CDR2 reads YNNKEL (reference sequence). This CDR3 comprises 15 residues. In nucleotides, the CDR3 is TGTGCCAGCAGCTCCAGGGGACTAGTGAGGAATGAGCAGTTCTTC. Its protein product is CASSSRGLVRNEQFF.

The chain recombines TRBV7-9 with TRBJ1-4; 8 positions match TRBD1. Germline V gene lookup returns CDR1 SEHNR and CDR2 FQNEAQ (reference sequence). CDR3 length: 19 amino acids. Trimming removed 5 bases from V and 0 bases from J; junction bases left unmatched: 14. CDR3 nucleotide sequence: TGTGCCAGCAGCCCCGGACAGGGCGTGTTGGGCGCAACTAATGAAAAACTGTTTTTT. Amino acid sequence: CASSPGQGVLGATNEKLFF.